The 19 T cell receptor beta chains below all came from one sample that was sequenced in a study of shared clonotypes between healthy human individuals. TCRdb's copy holds only in-frame clones and misses some; the assay was immunoSEQ multiplex PCR. The table has about 2.4 million clones, 93% seen once. Material for sequencing was naive CD4+ T cells from PBMCs. The subset here: CD45RA+ positively selected. The source is a man aged 18 to 30 in good health. Some clones in this sample may be carry-over from other donors' samples.

The table lists this clone with a few counts. The sample has other DNA sequences that encode this CDR3 too. V and J are TRBV27 and TRBJ2-5; 8 positions match TRBD2. Germline V gives CDR1 MNHEY, CDR2 SMNVEV (reference sequence). Losses at the gene ends were 3 bases for V and 4 bases for J; bases not matched to a gene: 1. This CDR3 has 13 amino acids. The CDR3 loop is CASSFGGGETQYF. The CDR3 nucleotides read TGTGCCAGCAGTTTCGGGGGGGGAGAGACCCAGTACTTC.

DNA of the CDR3: TGTGCCATCAATGGTGGCCCTGACAATGAGCAGTTCTTC. Translating gives CAINGGPDNEQFF. The V and J genes are TRBV10-3 and TRBJ2-1; D uncertain. This CDR3 contains 13 residues. Trimming took 7 bases from V and 5 from J, leaving 12 bases between them. Germline V gene lookup returns CDR1 ENHRY and CDR2 SYGVKD.

V is TRBV28 and J is TRBJ2-1, with D hard to call. Trimming left V 7 bases short and J 1 base short, with 11 bases between. This CDR3 comprises 14 residues. The V gene's germline CDR1 is MDHEN and CDR2 SYDVKM. CDR3 in amino acids: CASTLDLSYNEQFF. CDR3 sequence (DNA): TGTGCCAGCACCCTGGATCTATCCTACAATGAGCAGTTCTTC.

The gene calls are TRBV4-2 and TRBJ2-1; weak D call: TRBD2 (6 bases). Germline-derived CDR1 and CDR2 are LGHNA and YNFKEQ. Trimming left V 0 bases short and J 5 bases short, with 11 bases between. The length of the CDR3 is 15 residues. The CDR3 region is CASSQEDYRNNEQFF. CDR3 DNA: TGTGCCAGCAGCCAAGAGGACTACCGAAACAATGAGCAGTTCTTC.

The chain is built from TRBV15 and TRBJ2-2; D call uncertain. From germline, CDR1 is LNHNV and CDR2 YYDKDF (reference sequence). Trimming removed 1 base at V and 3 bases at J, with 9 bases between. CDR3 size: 15 residues. The DNA for the CDR3 is TGTGCCACCAGCAGAGGGGATAGGGACACCGGGGAGCTGTTTTTT. Its translation: CATSRGDRDTGELFF.

The CDR3 protein is CASSLVLHEKLFF. CDR3 bases: TGTGCCAGCAGCTTGGTACTTCATGAAAAACTGTTTTTT. The chain employs TRBV5-5 and TRBJ1-4; D not resolved. Looked up from germline, CDR1 is SGHKS and CDR2 is YYEKEE (reference sequence). The CDR3 is 13 residues long. V gave up 0 bases and J gave up 6 bases, with 6 bases separating them.

This chain joins TRBV14 and TRBJ2-7; D is possibly TRBD1 (7 bases). V was pared by 5 bases and J by 9 bases, with 26 bases between. Germline V gives CDR1 SGHDN, CDR2 FVKESK. This CDR3 has 16 amino acids. CDR3 sequence (DNA): TGTGCCAGCAGCGTAAAACAGGGGCCCTGGGGGGATGGGCAGTACTTC. Residues: CASSVKQGPWGDGQYF.

With respect to this clone: Other DNA sequences from this sample encode an identical CDR3 as well. V gene TRBV29-1 combines with J gene TRBJ2-3, with D perhaps given as TRBD1 or TRBD2 (5 bases each). This CDR3 is 13 amino acids long. The V end lost 6 bases, the J end lost 1 base, and 11 bases lay between the germline ends. Germline-derived CDR1 and CDR2 are SQVTM and ANQGSEA. CDR3 region: CSVGTPGTDTQYF. CDR3 coding DNA: TGCAGCGTGGGGACCCCCGGCACAGATACGCAGTATTTT.

CDR3 region: CAWSGQENTGELFF. CDR3 in DNA: TGTGCCTGGAGTGGGCAGGAGAACACCGGGGAGCTGTTTTTT. This chain connects TRBV30 to TRBJ2-2; D gene unclear. Per the germline V gene, CDR1 is GTSNPN and CDR2 is SVGIG (reference sequence). V was clipped by 1 base and J by 1 base, with 7 bases between them. This CDR3 is built from 14 residues.

This chain uses TRBV5-1 with TRBJ1-2; D possibly corresponds to TRBD1 (6 bases). V lost 4 bases and J 5 bases, leaving 18 bases between the germline ends. The V gene's germline CDR1 is SGHRS and CDR2 YFSETQ. CDR3 length: 15 residues. The CDR3 nucleotides are TGCGCCAGCAGCCTCTTAGGAGGGGGAAATTATGGCTACACCTTC. This gives the protein CASSLLGGGNYGYTF.

V gene TRBV4-2 combines with J gene TRBJ2-2; 10 positions agree with TRBD2. The CDR3 is made up of 17 amino acids. V lost 3 bases and J lost 4; bases outside the gene matches: 8. Germline loops: CDR1 LGHNA, CDR2 YNFKEQ. The chain's CDR3 is CASSQTIAGGGTGELFF. The CDR3 region has the DNA TGTGCCAGCAGCCAGACTATAGCGGGAGGAGGCACCGGGGAGCTGTTTTTT.

This clone was seen only once. The V gene is TRBV4-1, the J gene TRBJ2-2, with 10 nucleotides matching TRBD1. The V segment lost 4 bases and the J segment 6 bases; nucleotides outside the gene matches: 2. Germline CDR1 reads MGHRA; CDR2 reads YSYEKL. CDR3 size: 14 residues. CDR3 loop: CASSLGTGAGELFF. CDR3 in DNA: TGCGCCAGCAGCCTTGGGACAGGGGCCGGGGAGCTGTTTTTT.

The sample holds one count of this clone. J is TRBJ2-2 and V is TRBV28; TRBD2 aligns across 13 bases. CDR1 is MDHEN and CDR2 is SYDVKM in the germline V gene. The junction had 4 bases not matched to a gene; V was cut back by 2 bases and J by 1 base. There are 18 residues in the CDR3. Here the CDR3 reads CASSLEGLAGKNTGELFF. The CDR3 bases are TGTGCCAGCAGTTTAGAGGGACTAGCGGGGAAGAACACCGGGGAGCTGTTTTTT.

The chain recombines TRBV5-1 with TRBJ2-2; D remains ambiguous. This CDR3 spans 14 amino acids. Germline V gene data show CDR1 as SGHRS and CDR2 as YFSETQ. V was clipped by 3 bases and J by 5 bases, with 11 bases between them. The CDR3 reads CASSWPLKTGELFF. The CDR3 DNA reads as TGCGCCAGCAGCTGGCCTTTAAAGACCGGGGAGCTGTTTTTT.

The CDR3 nucleotides read TGTGCCAGCAGTCCTATCCAGGGAGATACGCAGTATTTT. Translated: CASSPIQGDTQYF. The chain links TRBV2 to TRBJ2-3; a possible D gene is TRBD1 (5 bases). From germline, CDR1 is SNHLY and CDR2 FYNNEI. Between the trimmed V and J ends, which lost 5 bases and 5 bases, there was a span of 11 bases. The CDR3 contains 13 residues.

This clone has only one observation. The chain joins TRBV5-1 to TRBJ1-1, with TRBD1 matching over 9 bases. V gave up 3 bases and J gave up 1 base; unmatched junction bases: 7. Germline V gives CDR1 SGHRS, CDR2 YFSETQ. The CDR3 consists of 16 residues. The CDR3 protein is CASSYGQGTSNTEAFF. CDR3 bases: TGCGCCAGCAGCTACGGACAGGGGACTTCGAACACTGAAGCTTTCTTT.

The CDR3 protein is CASSLQASGLTGELFF. CDR3 in DNA: TGTGCCAGCAGCTTACAAGCTAGCGGGCTCACCGGGGAGCTGTTTTTT. The rearrangement uses TRBV7-6 and TRBJ2-2; 8 nucleotides match TRBD2. Germline V gene sequence: CDR1 SGHVS, CDR2 FNYEAQ. J lost 4 bases, V lost 2 bases, and 6 bases had no gene match. The CDR3 has 16 amino acids.

The rearrangement joins TRBV28 to TRBJ1-2; D gene uncertain. The V gene lost 3 bases and the J gene lost 6 bases, with 11 bases spanning the gap. CDR3 size: 13 residues. CDR1 MDHEN and CDR2 SYDVKM come from the germline V gene. The CDR3 protein is CASSFGGENGYTF. CDR3 nucleotides: TGTGCCAGCAGTTTTGGCGGGGAGAATGGCTACACCTTC.

This clone was seen only once. DNA for the CDR3: TGTGCCAGCAGCTTGAGGGACACAGATACGCAGTATTTT. Translated, it gives CASSLRDTDTQYF. This chain joins TRBV7-2 and TRBJ2-3; a possible D gene is TRBD2 (5 bases). CDR3 length: 13 residues. The germline V gene encodes CDR1 SGHTA and CDR2 FQGNSA. The ends were cut back, 3 bases at V and 2 bases at J, with 6 bases in the middle.